The 21 T cell receptor beta chains presented below share a single source sample, sequenced in a study of blood T cell repertoires in COVID-19. Repertoires were generated with immunoSEQ multiplex PCR, while TCRdb's copy carries only in-frame clones and drops some. Among some 250,000 clones listed, approximately 78% were seen once. The sequenced sample consisted of peripheral blood. The receptors originated from a woman aged 55-75 years with active or convalescent COVID-19.

The V and J genes are TRBV2 and TRBJ1-1; no clear D gene. Germline values: CDR1 SNHLY, CDR2 FYNNEI. With 9 bases removed from V and 8 bases from J, the gap between germline ends came to 22 bases. The CDR3 covers 14 residues. The CDR3 region has the DNA TGTGCCAGATTTCAAATCTCGGTAGCCGGCGAAGCTTTCTTT. It is translated as CARFQISVAGEAFF. Looking up the rest from reference TRBV2 and TRBJ1-1 gives the full variable domain: EPEVTQTPSHQVTQMGQEVILRCVPISNHLYFYWYRQILGQKVEFLVSFYNNEISEKSEIFDDQFSVERPDGSNFTLKIRSTKLEDSAMYFCARFQISVAGEAFFGQGTRLTVV.

Here the CDR3 DNA reads TGTGCCAGCTCACCAGGACAGGGGGGCACAGATACGCAGTATTTT. Its protein is CASSPGQGGTDTQYF. The rearrangement uses TRBV18 and TRBJ2-3; 10 bases are a match to TRBD1. V was pared by 2 bases and J by 1 base, with 0 bases of the junction left unmatched. CDR1 and CDR2 from the germline V gene are KGHSH and LQKENI. This CDR3 contains 15 residues.

V is TRBV19 and J is TRBJ2-1, with 7 bases matching TRBD2. CDR3 length equals 16 residues. Germline V gives CDR1 LNHDA, CDR2 SQIVND (reference sequence). V dropped 1 base and J dropped 3; count of bases not matched to a gene: 6. The CDR3 protein is CASSIGLADHYNEQFF. The CDR3 DNA follows: TGTGCCAGTAGTATAGGGCTAGCGGACCACTACAATGAGCAGTTCTTC.

The chain recombines TRBV29-1 with TRBJ2-1, with a tentative D call TRBD2 (6 bases). The CDR3 sequence is 12 residues long. Germline V CDR1 and CDR2: SQVTM, ANQGSEA. Trimming stripped 6 bases from V and 14 bases from J, with 20 bases between. The CDR3 is CSVAPTSGEKFF. Written as DNA, the CDR3 is TGCAGCGTCGCGCCGACTAGTGGGGAGAAGTTCTTC.

The chain is built from TRBV5-1 and TRBJ2-5; TRBD2 matches at 15 bases. The CDR3 is made up of 15 amino acids. From germline, CDR1 is SGHRS and CDR2 YFSETQ. The V segment lost 4 bases and the J segment 5 bases; nucleotides outside the gene matches: 3. The CDR3 region is CASSQGLAGGETQYF. CDR3 sequence (DNA): TGCGCCAGCAGCCAGGGACTAGCGGGGGGCGAGACCCAGTACTTC. Full variable domain (outside the CDR3, taken from reference TRBV5-1 and TRBJ2-5): KAGVTQTPRYLIKTRGQQVTLSCSPISGHRSVSWYQQTPGQGLQFLFEYFSETQRNKGNFPGRFSGRQFSNSRSEMNVSTLELGDSALYLCASSQGLAGGETQYFGPGTRLLVL.

The chain employs TRBV19 and TRBJ2-5, with a tentative D call TRBD1 (5 bases). Germline CDR1 LNHDA, CDR2 SQIVND (reference sequence). V lost 4 bases to trimming and J lost 3 bases, with 9 bases between them. CDR3 length: 13 residues. The DNA of the CDR3 is TGTGCCAGTAGTACCTTGACAGAAGAGACCCAGTACTTC. It specifies CASSTLTEETQYF.

The chain joins TRBV27 to TRBJ2-2, with TRBD1 as a possible D gene (6 bases). Deletions cut 1 base from V and 4 bases from J, with 25 bases between. The CDR3 runs to 20 residues. Germline V lookup: CDR1 MNHEY, CDR2 SMNVEV (reference sequence). In DNA, the CDR3 is TGTGCCAGCAGTTTATTCCCTCCTTCACAGGGACGATTAGGCACCGGGGAGCTGTTTTTT. Amino acids: CASSLFPPSQGRLGTGELFF.

The chain joins TRBV27 to TRBJ2-7; TRBD2 aligns across 9 bases. The CDR3 sequence is 15 residues long. J was trimmed by 3 bases and V by 4 bases; bases with no gene match: 7. Germline V lookup: CDR1 MNHEY, CDR2 SMNVEV (reference sequence). This CDR3 reads CASSWSLAGSYEQYF. The CDR3, as DNA: TGTGCCAGCAGTTGGAGCCTAGCGGGGAGCTACGAGCAGTACTTC.

The chain carries TRBV7-3 and TRBJ1-1, with D possibly TRBD1 on 6 matching bases. From germline, CDR1 is SGHTA and CDR2 FQGTGA. The V gene lost 4 bases and the J gene lost 2 bases, with 8 bases spanning the gap. The length of the CDR3 is 13 residues. The CDR3 DNA reads as TGTGCCAGCAGCTGGACAGTAAACACTGAAGCTTTCTTT. As protein: CASSWTVNTEAFF.

This clone was observed a few times. The chain combines TRBV24-1 with TRBJ2-7; no firm D call. The germline V gene has CDR1 KGHDR and CDR2 SFDVKD. V was cut by 0 bases and J by 1 base, with 12 bases left in between. This CDR3 is 16 amino acids long. As DNA, the CDR3 is TGTGCCACCAGTGATTTGCAATATGGGCAGTCCTACGAGCAGTACTTC. This sequence encodes CATSDLQYGQSYEQYF.

J is TRBJ2-1 and V is TRBV7-9; D remains unclear. The V end lost 3 bases, the J end lost 9 bases, and 6 bases lay between the germline ends. This CDR3 is built from 11 residues. From germline, CDR1 is SEHNR and CDR2 FQNEAQ (reference sequence). The CDR3 loop is CASSFVPEQFF. CDR3 nucleotides: TGTGCCAGCAGCTTCGTTCCTGAGCAGTTCTTC.

This sequence joins TRBV27 and TRBJ2-7, with 7 bases identical to TRBD2. Germline trimming cut 3 bases from V and 3 bases from J; bases unmatched to any gene: 14. CDR1 MNHEY and CDR2 SMNVEV come from the germline V gene (reference sequence). This CDR3 is built from 17 residues. CDR3 in amino acids: CASSFLAGGLAVYEQYF. The CDR3 bases are TGTGCCAGCAGTTTCCTCGCGGGTGGGCTAGCGGTCTACGAGCAGTACTTC.

This sequence joins TRBV7-2 and TRBJ2-3; D possibly corresponds to TRBD1 (6 bases). The CDR3 has 15 amino acids. CDR1 and CDR2 from the germline V gene are SGHTA and FQGNSA. V lost 3 bases and J lost 1, with 11 bases in between. The CDR3 here is CASSFLGAGTDTQYF. CDR3 DNA sequence: TGTGCCAGCAGCTTCCTGGGGGCCGGCACAGATACGCAGTATTTT.

The V call is TRBV6-5, the J call TRBJ1-2; weak D call: TRBD1 (5 bases). Between the trimmed V and J ends, which lost 5 bases and 2 bases, there was a span of 12 bases. Germline CDR1 MNHEY, CDR2 SVGAGI. The CDR3 has 14 residues. The CDR3 here is CASSPRQRNYGYTF. The DNA for the CDR3 is TGTGCCAGCAGTCCCCGACAGAGGAACTATGGCTACACCTTC.

Only a few counts were recorded for this clone. The chain combines TRBV5-1 with TRBJ1-2; TRBD1 matches at 7 bases. The V gene's germline CDR1 is SGHRS and CDR2 YFSETQ. The CDR3 contains 13 residues. After removal of 6 bases from V and 4 bases from J, the junction contained 6 bases not matched to a gene. The CDR3 loop is CASTTGALYGYTF. The CDR3 bases are TGCGCCAGCACAACAGGGGCCCTCTATGGCTACACCTTC.

This chain uses TRBV7-2 with TRBJ2-7; no reliable D call. Trimming cost V 3 bases and J 0 bases, with 18 bases left between them. Germline V gives CDR1 SGHTA, CDR2 FQGNSA. This CDR3 has 17 residues. The CDR3 DNA reads as TGTGCCAGCAGCTTCGAACCTGCCCGGTCACTCTCCTACGAGCAGTACTTC. Translating it yields CASSFEPARSLSYEQYF. The full variable domain, its missing parts supplied by reference TRBV7-2 and TRBJ2-7, is GAGVSQSPSNKVTEKGKDVELRCDPISGHTALYWYRQSLGQGLEFLIYFQGNSAPDKSGLPSDRFSAERTGGSVSTLTIQRTQQEDSAVYLCASSFEPARSLSYEQYFGPGTRLTVT.

V usage is TRBV7-2 and J usage is TRBJ2-7; 9 positions match TRBD1. In germline, CDR1 is SGHTA, CDR2 FQGNSA. With 0 bases clipped from V and 4 bases from J, the junction kept 4 bases outside the gene matches. This CDR3 is built from 15 residues. The CDR3 nucleotides read TGTGCCAGCAGCTTAGCGGGACAGGGAGGGTACGAGCAGTACTTC. Its protein is CASSLAGQGGYEQYF.

This chain connects TRBV10-3 to TRBJ1-2, with 7 bases identical to TRBD1. CDR1 is ENHRY and CDR2 is SYGVKD in the germline V gene. The CDR3 runs to 14 residues. With V trimmed by 6 bases and J by 3 bases, 7 bases remained unmatched. In DNA form, the CDR3 reads TGTGCCATCAGACCAGGGCAGGGGGACTATGGCTACACCTTC. Translating gives CAIRPGQGDYGYTF.

The CDR3 bases are TGTGCCAGCAGCTTTCCCTTCCCAGGCAGGCCATACCCAACATATAATTCACCCCTCCACTTT. This translates into CASSFPFPGRPYPTYNSPLHF. The chain links TRBV7-4 to TRBJ1-6; D not certain. CDR1 SGHVT and CDR2 SQSDAQ come from the germline V gene. The ends were cut back, 3 bases at V and 4 bases at J, with 28 bases in the middle. The CDR3 sequence is 21 residues long.

The chain recombines TRBV19 with TRBJ2-5; D perhaps matches TRBD1 (5 bases). Germline V lookup: CDR1 LNHDA, CDR2 SQIVND (reference sequence). This CDR3 comprises 14 residues. The V and J ends lost 4 bases and 2 bases respectively, with 11 bases between them. The CDR3 DNA is TGTGCCAGTAGTAAAACAGGTCCGCAAGAGACCCAGTACTTC. This encodes CASSKTGPQETQYF.

The V gene is TRBV3-1 (or the pseudogene TRBV3-2), the J gene TRBJ2-5; 9 nucleotides agree with TRBD2. This CDR3 contains 16 residues. The ends lost 0 bases at V and 4 bases at J; junction bases unmatched: 6. Germline CDR1 is LGHDT and CDR2 is YNNKEL (reference sequence). In DNA, the CDR3 is TGTGCCAGCAGCCAAGAGTCGGTAGCGGGGGTAGAGACCCAGTACTTC. Protein product: CASSQESVAGVETQYF.